This T cell receptor beta chain emerged from a study of Ad26.COV2.S vaccination and SARS-CoV-2 variants. Points from the study as a whole: Higher spike-specific TCR breadth was found in vaccine recipients than in placebo recipients.

CDR1 is SQVTM and CDR2 is ANQGSEA in the germline V gene. Trimming cost V 1 base and J 9 bases, with 22 bases left between them. CDR3 length: 16 amino acids. Libraries were prepared by immunoSEQ multiplex PCR; TCRdb keeps only in-frame clonotypes and omits some of them. The sample carries some 390,000 clones, around nine tenths recorded once. The treatment was: roughly 18 received Ad26.COV2.S at low or high dose, single or two shots; about 5 received placebo; per-sample allocation not given. Sampling was performed 63 days after the first vaccine or placebo injection. Only a few counts were recorded for this clone. Antigen specificity is unknown.

Sample: peripheral blood, taken in a trial of Ad26.COV2.S vaccine versus placebo. The genes are TRBV29-1 and TRBJ2-1; TRBD1 or TRBD2 may be the D gene (5 bases each). The sequence derives from a person between 18 and 65 years old who received the Ad26.COV2.S COVID-19 vaccine or a placebo. The CDR3 loop is CSVEGGWGFLSGEQFF. CDR3 sequence (DNA): TGCAGCGTTGAAGGCGGTTGGGGGTTTTTATCTGGTGAGCAGTTCTTC.